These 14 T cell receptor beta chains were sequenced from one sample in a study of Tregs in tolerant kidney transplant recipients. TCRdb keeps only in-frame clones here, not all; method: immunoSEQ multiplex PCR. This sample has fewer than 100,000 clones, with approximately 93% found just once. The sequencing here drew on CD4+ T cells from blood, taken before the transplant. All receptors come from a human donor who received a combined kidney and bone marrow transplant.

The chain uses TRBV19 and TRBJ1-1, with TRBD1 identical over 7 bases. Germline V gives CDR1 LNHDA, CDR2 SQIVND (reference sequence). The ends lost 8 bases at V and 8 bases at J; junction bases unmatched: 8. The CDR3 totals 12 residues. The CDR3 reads CASGIQGPEAFF. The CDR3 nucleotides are TGTGCCAGTGGGATACAGGGGCCCGAAGCTTTCTTT.

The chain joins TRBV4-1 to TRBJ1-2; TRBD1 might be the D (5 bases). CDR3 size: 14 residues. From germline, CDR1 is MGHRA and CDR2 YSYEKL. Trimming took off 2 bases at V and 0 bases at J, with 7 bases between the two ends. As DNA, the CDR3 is TGCGCCAGCAGCCAACTGACAGCTAACTATGGCTACACCTTC. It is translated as CASSQLTANYGYTF.

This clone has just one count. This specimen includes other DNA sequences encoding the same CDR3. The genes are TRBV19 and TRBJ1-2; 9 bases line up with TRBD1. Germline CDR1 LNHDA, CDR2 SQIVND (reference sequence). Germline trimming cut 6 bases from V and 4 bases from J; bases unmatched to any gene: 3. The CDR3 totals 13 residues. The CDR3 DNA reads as TGTGCCAGTAGCCCGGACAGGGGCTATGGCTACACCTTC. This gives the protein CASSPDRGYGYTF.

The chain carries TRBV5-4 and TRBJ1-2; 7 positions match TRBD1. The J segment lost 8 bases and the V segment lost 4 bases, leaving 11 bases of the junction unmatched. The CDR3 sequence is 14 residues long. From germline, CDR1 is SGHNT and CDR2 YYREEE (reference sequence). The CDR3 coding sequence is TGTGCCAGCAGCCCAAGGACAGGAGCGGGCGGCTACACCTTC. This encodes CASSPRTGAGGYTF.

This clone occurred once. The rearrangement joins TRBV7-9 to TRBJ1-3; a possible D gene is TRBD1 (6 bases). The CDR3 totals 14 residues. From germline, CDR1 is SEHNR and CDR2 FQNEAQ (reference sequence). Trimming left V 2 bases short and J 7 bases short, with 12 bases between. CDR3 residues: CASSLRTAVNTIYF. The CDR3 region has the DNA TGTGCCAGCAGCTTAAGGACAGCTGTGAACACCATATATTTT.

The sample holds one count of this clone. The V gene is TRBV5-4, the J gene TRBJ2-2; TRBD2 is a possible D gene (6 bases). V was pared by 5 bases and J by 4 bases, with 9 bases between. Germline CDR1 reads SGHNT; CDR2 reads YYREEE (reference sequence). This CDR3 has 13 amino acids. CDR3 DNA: TGTGCCAGCAGTCGCGGGATCACCGGGGAGCTGTTTTTT. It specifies CASSRGITGELFF.

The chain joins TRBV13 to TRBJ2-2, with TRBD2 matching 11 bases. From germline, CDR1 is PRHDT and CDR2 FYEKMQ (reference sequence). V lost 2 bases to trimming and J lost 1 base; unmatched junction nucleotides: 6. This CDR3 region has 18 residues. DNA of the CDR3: TGTGCCAGCAGCTTACAGGCTAGCGGGGGGAAGAACACCGGGGAGCTGTTTTTT. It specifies CASSLQASGGKNTGELFF.

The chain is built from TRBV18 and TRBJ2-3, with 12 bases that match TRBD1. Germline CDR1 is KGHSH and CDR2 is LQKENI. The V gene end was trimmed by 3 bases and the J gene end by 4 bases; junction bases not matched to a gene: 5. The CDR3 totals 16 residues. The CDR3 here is CASSPGQGAIADTQYF. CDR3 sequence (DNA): TGTGCCAGCTCACCGGGACAGGGGGCAATCGCAGATACGCAGTATTTT.

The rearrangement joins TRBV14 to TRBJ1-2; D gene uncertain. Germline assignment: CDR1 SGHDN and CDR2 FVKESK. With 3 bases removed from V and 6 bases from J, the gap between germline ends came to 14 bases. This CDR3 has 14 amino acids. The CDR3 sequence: CASSHQAPGNGYTF. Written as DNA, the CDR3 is TGTGCCAGCAGCCACCAAGCCCCGGGGAATGGCTACACCTTC.

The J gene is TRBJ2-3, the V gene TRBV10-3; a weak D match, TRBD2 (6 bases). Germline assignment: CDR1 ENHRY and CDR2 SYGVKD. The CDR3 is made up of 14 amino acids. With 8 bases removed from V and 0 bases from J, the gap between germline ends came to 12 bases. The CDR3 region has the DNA TGTGCCATCTCCCGGGAGCTCAGCACAGATACGCAGTATTTT. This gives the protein CAISRELSTDTQYF.

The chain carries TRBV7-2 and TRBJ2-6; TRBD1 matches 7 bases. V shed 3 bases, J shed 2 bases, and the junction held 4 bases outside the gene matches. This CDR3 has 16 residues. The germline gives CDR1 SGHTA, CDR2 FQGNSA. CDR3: CASSFRGQAGANVLTF. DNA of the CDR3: TGTGCCAGCAGCTTCCGCGGACAGGCTGGGGCCAACGTCCTGACTTTC.

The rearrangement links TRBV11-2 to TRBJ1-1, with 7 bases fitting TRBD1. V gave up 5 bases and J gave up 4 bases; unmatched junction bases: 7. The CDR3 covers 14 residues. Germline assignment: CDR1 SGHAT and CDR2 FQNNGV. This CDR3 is CASSPRQGGTEAFF. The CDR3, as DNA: TGTGCCAGCAGCCCCCGACAGGGCGGCACTGAAGCTTTCTTT.

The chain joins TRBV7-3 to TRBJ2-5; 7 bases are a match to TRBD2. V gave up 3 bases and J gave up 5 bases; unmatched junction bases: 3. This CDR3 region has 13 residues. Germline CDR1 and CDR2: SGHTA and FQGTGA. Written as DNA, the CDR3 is TGTGCCAGCAGCTTTATGGGAGGGGAGACCCAGTACTTC. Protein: CASSFMGGETQYF.

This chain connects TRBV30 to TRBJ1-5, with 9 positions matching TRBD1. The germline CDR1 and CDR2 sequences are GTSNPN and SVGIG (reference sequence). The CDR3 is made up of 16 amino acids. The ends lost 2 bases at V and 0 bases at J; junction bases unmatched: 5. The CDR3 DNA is TGTGCCTGGAGTCCGGGGACAGGGTTTAGCAATCAGCCCCAGCATTTT. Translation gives CAWSPGTGFSNQPQHF.